The rows below give T cell receptor beta chains drawn from one sample of a study of a mutant IDH1 vaccine in newly diagnosed glioma. Their antigens are not known. Clones were sequenced by immunoSEQ multiplex PCR, and TCRdb holds only the in-frame ones, with some missing. The data contain tens of thousands of clones, around 80% of them singletons. The sample was PBMCs, taken from a glioma patient whose treatment included an IDH1 peptide vaccine. The receptors come from a middle-aged man with glioma. The CDR3 runs from the conserved cysteine through the conserved F or W. D genes are given only for firm matches. Rows may omit the clone size; those that give it use once, few, many or a size class.

J gene: TRBJ2-5
clone size: NA
V gene: TRBV15
D gene: NA
CDR3 protein: CATSRTGQETQYF
CDR3 DNA: TGTGCCACCAGCAGAACAGGACAAGAGACCCAGTACTTC

J gene: TRBJ1-3
clone size: NA
V gene: TRBV6-5
D gene: NA
CDR3 protein: CASRRDMSGNTIYF
CDR3 DNA: TGTGCCAGCAGAAGGGATATGTCTGGAAACACCATATATTTT

J gene: TRBJ1-5
clone size: few
V gene: TRBV2
D gene: NA
CDR3 protein: CASTGLMDGPQHF
CDR3 DNA: TGTGCCAGCACTGGACTGATGGACGGGCCCCAGCATTTT

J gene: TRBJ2-3
clone size: NA
V gene: TRBV10-3
D gene: NA
CDR3 protein: CAISAPATDTQYF
CDR3 DNA: TGTGCCATCAGTGCGCCAGCCACAGATACGCAGTATTTT

J gene: TRBJ2-7
clone size: NA
V gene: TRBV7-9
D gene: NA
CDR3 protein: CASSLAGPYEQYF
CDR3 DNA: TGTGCCAGCAGCTTAGCAGGACCCTACGAGCAGTACTTC

J gene: TRBJ2-7
clone size: NA
V gene: TRBV2
D gene: NA
CDR3 protein: CASSVQGGVREQYF
CDR3 DNA: TGTGCCAGCAGTGTCCAGGGGGGAGTTCGAGAGCAGTACTTC

J gene: TRBJ2-5
clone size: NA
V gene: TRBV5-1
D gene: TRBD2
CDR3 protein: CASRKGGRTQETQYF
CDR3 DNA: TGCGCCAGCAGAAAGGGCGGGAGGACCCAAGAGACCCAGTACTTC

J gene: TRBJ2-5
clone size: once
V gene: TRBV27
D gene: NA
CDR3 protein: CASTPRSGETQYF
CDR3 DNA: TGTGCCAGCACCCCCAGATCAGGGGAGACCCAGTACTTC

J gene: TRBJ1-6
clone size: NA
V gene: TRBV6-1
D gene: TRBD1
CDR3 protein: CASSNRGNYNSPLHF
CDR3 DNA: TGTGCCAGCAGCAACAGGGGAAACTATAATTCACCCCTCCACTTT

J gene: TRBJ2-5
clone size: NA
V gene: TRBV6-5
D gene: TRBD2
CDR3 protein: CASSYSKTSGDWTQYF
CDR3 DNA: TGTGCCAGCAGTTACTCGAAGACTAGCGGGGACTGGACCCAGTACTTC

J gene: TRBJ2-1
clone size: NA
V gene: TRBV6-5
D gene: NA
CDR3 protein: CASGFGQSPNEQFF
CDR3 DNA: TGTGCCAGCGGTTTCGGGCAGAGTCCCAATGAGCAGTTCTTC

J gene: TRBJ1-3
clone size: few
V gene: TRBV27
D gene: NA
CDR3 protein: CASSPQIGNTIYF
CDR3 DNA: TGTGCCAGCAGTCCTCAGATTGGAAACACCATATATTTT

J gene: TRBJ2-2
clone size: NA
V gene: TRBV28
D gene: TRBD1
CDR3 protein: CASIPGTGTGELFF
CDR3 DNA: TGTGCCAGCATTCCCGGGACAGGGACCGGGGAGCTGTTTTTT

J gene: TRBJ1-6
clone size: NA
V gene: TRBV30
D gene: NA
CDR3 protein: CAWRSLGVPHF
CDR3 DNA: TGTGCCTGGAGGTCCCTCGGGGTTCCCCACTTT

J gene: TRBJ2-5
clone size: NA
V gene: TRBV29-1
D gene: TRBD1
CDR3 protein: CSVGGQGETQYF
CDR3 DNA: TGCAGCGTTGGGGGACAGGGGGAGACCCAGTACTTC

J gene: TRBJ2-2
clone size: few
V gene: TRBV29-1
D gene: NA
CDR3 protein: CSVFLRDRNTGELFF
CDR3 DNA: TGCAGCGTCTTCTTAAGAGATAGGAACACCGGGGAGCTGTTTTTT

J gene: TRBJ2-1
clone size: NA
V gene: TRBV29-1
D gene: TRBD2
CDR3 protein: CSVVDPSGKYNEQFF
CDR3 DNA: TGCAGCGTTGTGGATCCTAGCGGGAAGTACAATGAGCAGTTCTTC

J gene: TRBJ2-2
clone size: NA
V gene: TRBV27
D gene: NA
CDR3 protein: CASSRTGAPGFTGELFF
CDR3 DNA: TGTGCCAGCAGTCGTACAGGCGCCCCCGGGTTCACCGGGGAGCTGTTTTTT

J gene: TRBJ1-5
clone size: NA
V gene: TRBV27
D gene: NA
CDR3 protein: CASRRGGVTNQPQHF
CDR3 DNA: TGTGCCAGCAGAAGGGGGGGCGTCACCAATCAGCCCCAGCATTTT

J gene: TRBJ2-5
clone size: NA
V gene: TRBV29-1
D gene: NA
CDR3 protein: CSVEDRTYQETQYF
CDR3 DNA: TGCAGCGTGGAAGACAGGACGTACCAAGAGACCCAGTACTTC

J gene: TRBJ1-1
clone size: NA
V gene: TRBV19
D gene: TRBD1
CDR3 protein: CASGPKGAWGAFF
CDR3 DNA: TGTGCCAGCGGACCGAAGGGGGCGTGGGGAGCTTTCTTT

J gene: TRBJ2-1
clone size: NA
V gene: TRBV5-6
D gene: TRBD2
CDR3 protein: CASSVWLSYLAGDPNEQFF
CDR3 DNA: TGTGCCAGCAGCGTGTGGCTTAGTTATTTAGCGGGAGACCCAAATGAGCAGTTCTTC

J gene: TRBJ2-2
clone size: NA
V gene: TRBV6-1
D gene: TRBD1
CDR3 protein: CASTGQGGTGELFF
CDR3 DNA: TGTGCCAGCACGGGACAGGGCGGGACCGGGGAGCTGTTTTTT

J gene: TRBJ1-1
clone size: NA
V gene: TRBV5-5
D gene: NA
CDR3 protein: CASSAVNTEAFF
CDR3 DNA: TGTGCCAGCAGTGCAGTGAACACTGAAGCTTTCTTT

J gene: TRBJ2-7
clone size: NA
V gene: TRBV5-1
D gene: NA
CDR3 protein: CASGGGSSYEQYF
CDR3 DNA: TGCGCCAGCGGGGGCGGGAGCTCCTACGAGCAGTACTTC

J gene: TRBJ2-3
clone size: NA
V gene: TRBV9
D gene: TRBD2
CDR3 protein: CASSSGTSGLDTQYF
CDR3 DNA: TGTGCCAGCAGTTCCGGGACTAGCGGGTTGGATACGCAGTATTTT

J gene: TRBJ1-5
clone size: NA
V gene: TRBV15
D gene: TRBD1
CDR3 protein: CATSRETGIGQPQHF
CDR3 DNA: TGTGCCACCAGCAGAGAGACAGGGATCGGTCAGCCCCAGCATTTT

J gene: TRBJ2-1
clone size: NA
V gene: TRBV4-1
D gene: TRBD2
CDR3 protein: CASTGLAGDNEQFF
CDR3 DNA: TGCGCCAGCACTGGACTAGCGGGAGACAATGAGCAGTTCTTC

J gene: TRBJ1-2
clone size: NA
V gene: TRBV4-3
D gene: NA
CDR3 protein: CASSQDHRSNYGYTF
CDR3 DNA: TGCGCCAGCAGCCAAGATCACCGATCAAACTATGGCTACACCTTC

J gene: TRBJ1-1
clone size: NA
V gene: TRBV28
D gene: NA
CDR3 protein: CASSFRMNTEAFF
CDR3 DNA: TGTGCCAGCAGTTTTCGAATGAACACTGAAGCTTTCTTT

J gene: TRBJ2-5
clone size: NA
V gene: TRBV28
D gene: NA
CDR3 protein: CASSLLGTAETQYF
CDR3 DNA: TGTGCCAGCAGTCTCCTTGGGACCGCAGAGACCCAGTACTTC

J gene: TRBJ1-1
clone size: NA
V gene: TRBV6-1
D gene: NA
CDR3 protein: CASSVKGNTEAFF
CDR3 DNA: TGTGCCAGCAGTGTCAAAGGGAACACTGAAGCTTTCTTT

J gene: TRBJ2-2
clone size: NA
V gene: TRBV28
D gene: NA
CDR3 protein: CASSSVGDTGELFF
CDR3 DNA: TGTGCCAGCAGTTCTGTAGGGGACACCGGGGAGCTGTTTTTT

J gene: TRBJ2-7
clone size: NA
V gene: TRBV7-9
D gene: NA
CDR3 protein: CATSDGGQFYEQYF
CDR3 DNA: TGTGCCACCTCGGACGGAGGACAGTTCTACGAGCAGTACTTC

J gene: TRBJ1-2
clone size: NA
V gene: TRBV4-1
D gene: NA
CDR3 protein: CASSQGNYGYTF
CDR3 DNA: TGCGCCAGCAGCCAAGGCAACTATGGCTACACCTTC

J gene: TRBJ1-1
clone size: few
V gene: TRBV29-1
D gene: TRBD1
CDR3 protein: CSGLAQGATEAFF
CDR3 DNA: TGCAGCGGACTCGCACAGGGGGCCACTGAAGCTTTCTTT